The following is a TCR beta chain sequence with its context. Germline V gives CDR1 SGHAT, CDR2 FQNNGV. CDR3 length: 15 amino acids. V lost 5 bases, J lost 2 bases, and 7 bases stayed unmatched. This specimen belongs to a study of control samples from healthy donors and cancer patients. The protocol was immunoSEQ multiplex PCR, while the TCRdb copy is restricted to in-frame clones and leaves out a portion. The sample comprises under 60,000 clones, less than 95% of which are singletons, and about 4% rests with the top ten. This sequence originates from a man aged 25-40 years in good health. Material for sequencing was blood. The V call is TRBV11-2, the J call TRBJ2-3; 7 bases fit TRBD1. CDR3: CASSDWDSHTDTQYF. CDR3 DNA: TGTGCCAGCAGCGACTGGGACAGTCACACAGATACGCAGTATTTT.